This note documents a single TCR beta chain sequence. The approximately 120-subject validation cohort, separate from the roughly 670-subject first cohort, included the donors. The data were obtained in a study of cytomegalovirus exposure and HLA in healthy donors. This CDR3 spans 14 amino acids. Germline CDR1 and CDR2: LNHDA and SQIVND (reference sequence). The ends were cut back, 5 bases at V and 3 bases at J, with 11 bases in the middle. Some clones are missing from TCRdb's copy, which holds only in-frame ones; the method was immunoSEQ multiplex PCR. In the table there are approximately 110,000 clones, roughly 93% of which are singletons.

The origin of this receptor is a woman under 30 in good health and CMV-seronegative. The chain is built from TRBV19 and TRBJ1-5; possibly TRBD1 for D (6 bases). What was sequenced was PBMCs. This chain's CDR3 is CASSFTGPNQPQHF. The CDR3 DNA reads TGTGCCAGTAGTTTCACAGGGCCCAATCAGCCCCAGCATTTT.